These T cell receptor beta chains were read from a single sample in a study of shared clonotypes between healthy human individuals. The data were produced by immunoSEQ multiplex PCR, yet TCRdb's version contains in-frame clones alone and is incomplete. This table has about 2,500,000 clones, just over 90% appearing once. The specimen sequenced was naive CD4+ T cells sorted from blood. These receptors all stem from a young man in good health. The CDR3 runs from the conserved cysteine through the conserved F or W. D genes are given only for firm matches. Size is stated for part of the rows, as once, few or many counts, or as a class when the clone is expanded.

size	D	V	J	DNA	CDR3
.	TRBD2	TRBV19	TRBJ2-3	TGTGCCAGTTCCGGGATTACTGAAGCGGGAGGGAGTCATACGCAGTATTTT	CASSGITEAGGSHTQYF
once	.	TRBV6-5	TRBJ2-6	TGTGCCAGCAGTCTAACTAGCTCCGGGGCCAACGTCCTGACTTTC	CASSLTSSGANVLTF
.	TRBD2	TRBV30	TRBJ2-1	TGTGCCTGGAGCTCCGGCGGGGGTACCTACAATGAGCAGTTCTTC	CAWSSGGGTYNEQFF
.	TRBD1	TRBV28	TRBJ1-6	TGTGCCAGCAGTTCCCCGGGACAGGGGGCAGGGTCACCCCTCCACTTT	CASSSPGQGAGSPLHF
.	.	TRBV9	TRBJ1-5	TGTGCCAGCAGCGTCTCGCCACAGGGAGATCAGCCCCAGCATTTT	CASSVSPQGDQPQHF
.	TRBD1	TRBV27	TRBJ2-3	TGTGCCAGCAGTTCCGGGACAGGGAGGACAGATACGCAGTATTTT	CASSSGTGRTDTQYF
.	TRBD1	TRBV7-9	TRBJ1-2	TGTGCCAGCAGCCTAGGACAGGGGAGCGGCTACACCTTC	CASSLGQGSGYTF
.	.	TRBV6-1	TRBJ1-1	TGTGCCAGCAGTCCCCAGGGCCCGAACACTGAAGCTTTCTTT	CASSPQGPNTEAFF
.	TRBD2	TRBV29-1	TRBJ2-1	TGCAGCGTTGGTACTAGCGGGAGTGGCAATGAGCAGTTCTTC	CSVGTSGSGNEQFF
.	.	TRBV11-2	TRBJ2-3	TGTGCCAGCAGCCATCCTAGCACAGATACGCAGTATTTT	CASSHPSTDTQYF
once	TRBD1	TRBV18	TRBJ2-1	TGTGCCAGCTCACCAGTAGGACAGGGGTCAAATGAGCAGTTCTTC	CASSPVGQGSNEQFF
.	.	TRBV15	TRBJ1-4	TGTGCCACCAGCAGAGATCCACCGGGACGGCTCAATGAAAAACTGTTTTTT	CATSRDPPGRLNEKLFF
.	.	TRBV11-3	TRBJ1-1	TGTGCCAGCAGCTTGGGGCACCTCACTGAAGCTTTCTTT	CASSLGHLTEAFF
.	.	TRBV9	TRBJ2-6	TGTGCCAGCAGCGGTCGCCGCGGCTCTGGGGCCAACGTCCTGACTTTC	CASSGRRGSGANVLTF
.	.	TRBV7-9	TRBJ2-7	TGTGCCAGCAGCTTAGCGGCAGGCCACTCCTACGAGCAGTACTTC	CASSLAAGHSYEQYF
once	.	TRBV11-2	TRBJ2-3	TGTGCCAGCAGCTCCGAAAGCCAGGGTACCCGTCCGCAGTATTTT	CASSSESQGTRPQYF
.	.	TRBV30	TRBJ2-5	TGTGCCTGGAGTCCCACCATCACTCTTCAAGAGACCCAGTACTTC	CAWSPTITLQETQYF
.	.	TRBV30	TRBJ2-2	TGTGCCTGGAGTGTCTCTAGTCGGAACGGGGAGCTGTTTTTT	CAWSVSSRNGELFF
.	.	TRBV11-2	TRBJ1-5	TGTGCCAGCAGCTTGGATGGGGTGGGGTATCAGCCCCAGCATTTT	CASSLDGVGYQPQHF
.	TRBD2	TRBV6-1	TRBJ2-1	TGTGCCAACACACCGGGACTAGACTACAATGAGCAGTTCTTC	CANTPGLDYNEQFF
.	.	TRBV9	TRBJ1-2	TGTGCCAGCTACAGGGTAGGGCGTGGCTACACCTTC	CASYRVGRGYTF
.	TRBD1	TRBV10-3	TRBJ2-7	TGTGCCATCAGCCTAGGGACAGGGAACCACGAGCAGTACTTC	CAISLGTGNHEQYF
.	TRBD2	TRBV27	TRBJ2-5	TGTGCCAGCAGGAAGGCGGGGGTGGATGAGACCCAGTACTTC	CASRKAGVDETQYF
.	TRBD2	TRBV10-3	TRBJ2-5	TGTGCCATCAGTGCATTCGGGACTAGCGGATCTACCCAGTACTTC	CAISAFGTSGSTQYF
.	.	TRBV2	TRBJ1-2	TGTGCCAGCAGTGTTCACAGCCTCTATGGCTACACCTTC	CASSVHSLYGYTF
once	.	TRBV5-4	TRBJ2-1	TGTGCCAGCAGCCACCCGGGGCAGGGGGGAGGTGAGCAGTTCTTC	CASSHPGQGGGEQFF
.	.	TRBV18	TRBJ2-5	TGTGCCAGCTCACCGACGACCCTGACGGAGACCCAGTACTTC	CASSPTTLTETQYF
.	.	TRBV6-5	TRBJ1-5	TGTGCCAGTGAGGGTGACAGCAATCAGCCCCAGCATTTT	CASEGDSNQPQHF
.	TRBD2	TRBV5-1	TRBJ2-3	TGCGCCAGCAGCCTAACTAGCGGCCCCACAGATACGCAGTATTTT	CASSLTSGPTDTQYF
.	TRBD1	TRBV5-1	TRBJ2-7	TGCGCCAGCAGCTTGCCCCCGGGACAGGGATCCGAGCAGTACTTC	CASSLPPGQGSEQYF
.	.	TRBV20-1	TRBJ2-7	TGCAGTGCCGAGCAGGTCCGCGAGCAGTACTTC	CSAEQVREQYF
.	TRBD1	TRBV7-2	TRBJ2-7	TGTGCCAGCAGCCCCGGGGCCAACAGGGGGCGCTGGGAGCAGTACTTC	CASSPGANRGRWEQYF
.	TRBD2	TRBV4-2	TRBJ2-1	TGTGCCAGCAGCCAAGATAGTCGACTAGCGGGGCCCTACAATGAGCAGTTCTTC	CASSQDSRLAGPYNEQFF
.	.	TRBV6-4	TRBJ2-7	TGTGCCAGCAGTGACTCGGGCTCGGGCTACGAGCAGTACTTC	CASSDSGSGYEQYF
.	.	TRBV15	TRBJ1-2	TGTGCCACCAGCAGAGATGGACGCCAGCAGGCCTATGGCTACACCTTC	CATSRDGRQQAYGYTF
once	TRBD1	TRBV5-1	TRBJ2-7	TGCGCCAGCAGCTCCGGGACAGGGGCCGCCGAGCAGTACTTC	CASSSGTGAAEQYF
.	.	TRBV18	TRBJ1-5	TGTGCCAGCTCACCACAGGGGACGGGCAATCAGCCCCAGCATTTT	CASSPQGTGNQPQHF
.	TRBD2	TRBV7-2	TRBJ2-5	TGTGCCAGCAGCTCGCGGACTAGCGGGACAGGGGAGACCCAGTACTTC	CASSSRTSGTGETQYF
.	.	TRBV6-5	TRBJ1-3	TGTGCCAGCAGTCTGACAGACTCTGGAAACACCATATATTTT	CASSLTDSGNTIYF
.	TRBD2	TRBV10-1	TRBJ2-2	TGCGCCAGCAGTGAGGAGGGACTAGCGGCGAACACCGGGGAGCTGTTTTTT	CASSEEGLAANTGELFF
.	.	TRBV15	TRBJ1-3	TGTGCCACCAGCAGAGGTCGATCAGGGATCTCTGGAAACACCATATATTTT	CATSRGRSGISGNTIYF
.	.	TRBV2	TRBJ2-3	TGTGCCAGCAGTTGGACTACTAGCACAGATACGCAGTATTTT	CASSWTTSTDTQYF
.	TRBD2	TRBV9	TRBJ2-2	TGTGCCAGCAGCCCCCAAGGCGGACTAGCGGGGGGAGGTACCGGGGAGCTGTTTTTT	CASSPQGGLAGGGTGELFF
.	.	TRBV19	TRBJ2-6	TGTGCCAGTAGTATAGGGGCAGGGGCCTCTGGGGCCAACGTCCTGACTTTC	CASSIGAGASGANVLTF
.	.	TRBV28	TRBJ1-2	TGTGCCAGCAGTCTAGGACAGTATGGCTACACCTTC	CASSLGQYGYTF
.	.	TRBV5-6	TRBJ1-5	TGTGCCAGCAGCTTGGAGGGTACTCAGCCCCAGCATTTT	CASSLEGTQPQHF